This entry lists 26 T cell receptor beta chains sequenced from one sample in a study of cytomegalovirus exposure and HLA in healthy donors. Some clones are missing from TCRdb's copy, which holds only in-frame ones; the method was immunoSEQ multiplex PCR. The sample shows some 110,000 clones, 88% of them seen only once. Sample: PBMCs. The receptors were gathered from a man between 18 and 35 years old in good health and CMV-seronegative.

The gene calls are TRBV6-1 and TRBJ1-4, with D possibly TRBD1 on 5 matching bases. CDR1 MNHNS and CDR2 SASEGT come from the germline V gene. The CDR3 loop spans 14 amino acids. Trimming took off 8 bases at V and 8 bases at J, with 18 bases between the two ends. CDR3: CASATGSHQEKLFF. The CDR3 nucleotides read TGTGCCAGCGCTACAGGATCTCATCAGGAAAAACTGTTTTTT.

The chain couples TRBV6-5 to TRBJ2-7, with 8 nucleotides matching TRBD2. After removal of 7 bases from V and 2 bases from J, the junction contained 10 bases not matched to a gene. In germline, CDR1 is MNHEY, CDR2 SVGAGI. The CDR3 has 15 amino acids. The CDR3 DNA sequence: TGTGCCAGCAAAGACGGAGCGGGAGCTCCCTACGAGCAGTACTTC. This sequence encodes CASKDGAGAPYEQYF.

In this sample, this clone turned up once. The chain is built from TRBV5-1 and TRBJ2-1; 7 bases are a match to TRBD2. V lost 0 bases and J lost 8; bases outside the gene matches: 8. The CDR3 runs to 15 residues. Germline V gene sequence: CDR1 SGHRS, CDR2 YFSETQ. In nucleotides, the CDR3 is TGCGCCAGCAGCTTGGGGACTAGGAATCCCTATGAGCAGTTCTTC. Encoded protein: CASSLGTRNPYEQFF.

This sequence joins TRBV7-9 and TRBJ1-1, with TRBD1 as a possible D gene (5 bases). Germline-derived CDR1 and CDR2 are SEHNR and FQNEAQ (reference sequence). The CDR3 has 14 residues. V was cut by 5 bases and J by 7 bases, with 17 bases left in between. The chain's CDR3 is CASSLQDGGDEAFF. The CDR3 DNA reads as TGTGCCAGCAGCCTCCAGGACGGGGGAGATGAAGCTTTCTTT.

This clone was recorded once. The V call is TRBV7-9, the J call TRBJ2-7, with D possibly matching TRBD1 (5 bases). Germline lookup yields CDR1 SEHNR and CDR2 FQNEAQ (reference sequence). This CDR3 contains 13 residues. V shed 8 bases and J shed 0 bases, with 11 bases lying between them. DNA for the CDR3: TGTGCCAGCGACAGTTCGGGCTCCTACGAGCAGTACTTC. The encoded protein is CASDSSGSYEQYF. Supplemented by reference TRBV7-9 and TRBJ2-7, the full variable domain reads DTGVSQNPRHKITKRGQNVTFRCDPISEHNRLYWYRQTLGQGPEFLTYFQNEAQLEKSRLLSDRFSAERPKGSFSTLEIQRTEQGDSAMYLCASDSSGSYEQYFGPGTRLTVT.

The V call is TRBV5-4, the J call TRBJ2-7; 10 bases are shared with TRBD1. J gave up 2 bases and V 4 bases, and 3 bases lay outside the gene matches. CDR1 is SGHNT, CDR2 YYREEE, per germline (reference sequence). CDR3 length: 14 residues. The CDR3 nucleotides read TGTGCCAGCAGCCGCGGGACAGGGGCCTACGAGCAGTACTTC. Protein product: CASSRGTGAYEQYF.

V and J are TRBV19 and TRBJ1-4; D is undetermined. Per germline, CDR1 LNHDA and CDR2 SQIVND (reference sequence). V was trimmed by 4 bases and J by 8 bases, leaving 23 bases between them. This CDR3 is built from 17 residues. Written as DNA, the CDR3 is TGTGCCAGTAGTACTAGAACGACCCTTTCCACTCGCGAAAAACTGTTTTTT. Translated: CASSTRTTLSTREKLFF.

This sequence joins TRBV27 and TRBJ2-5, with D maybe TRBD1 (6 bases). CDR1 and CDR2 from the germline V gene are MNHEY and SMNVEV (reference sequence). The CDR3 is made up of 14 amino acids. V lost 6 bases to trimming and J lost 3 bases, with 14 bases between them. Here the CDR3 reads CASRADGQKETQYF. CDR3 DNA: TGTGCCAGCAGAGCCGATGGACAGAAAGAGACCCAGTACTTC.

The rearrangement uses TRBV5-1 and TRBJ2-1; 11 positions agree with TRBD2. This CDR3 has 16 residues. J was trimmed by 4 bases and V by 4 bases; bases with no gene match: 7. Germline CDR1 reads SGHRS; CDR2 reads YFSETQ. CDR3 in amino acids: CASSMETSGDYNEQFF. The CDR3 nucleotides are TGCGCCAGCAGCATGGAGACTAGCGGGGATTACAATGAGCAGTTCTTC. Variable domain in full (rest from reference TRBV5-1 and TRBJ2-1): KAGVTQTPRYLIKTRGQQVTLSCSPISGHRSVSWYQQTPGQGLQFLFEYFSETQRNKGNFPGRFSGRQFSNSRSEMNVSTLELGDSALYLCASSMETSGDYNEQFFGPGTRLTVL.

CDR3 amino acids: CASAQGARQPQHF. As DNA, the CDR3 is TGTGCCAGCGCCCAGGGGGCGAGGCAGCCCCAGCATTTT. This chain connects TRBV27 to TRBJ1-5; 8 nucleotides agree with TRBD1. The CDR3 is made up of 13 amino acids. Germline V CDR1 and CDR2: MNHEY, SMNVEV (reference sequence). J lost 7 bases, V lost 8 bases, and 7 bases had no gene match.

The chain employs TRBV5-8 and TRBJ2-7, with 10 bases identical to TRBD1. CDR3 length equals 15 residues. Germline CDR1 SGHTS, CDR2 YDEGEE. V dropped 1 base and J dropped 6; count of bases not matched to a gene: 7. This chain's CDR3 is CASSLSPGQGTEQYF. The CDR3 DNA follows: TGTGCCAGCAGCTTGTCTCCGGGACAGGGGACCGAGCAGTACTTC.

The chain employs TRBV11-3 and TRBJ2-7, with a possible D match to TRBD1 (5 bases). The CDR3 totals 15 residues. Germline loops: CDR1 SGHNT, CDR2 YENEEA. The ends were cut back, 7 bases at V and 5 bases at J, with 21 bases in the middle. CDR3 DNA: TGTGCCAGCACCCCCAAGAGGCAGGGTCGCGACGAGCAGTACTTC. This sequence encodes CASTPKRQGRDEQYF.

The chain links TRBV6-6 to TRBJ2-5, with a tentative D call TRBD2 (6 bases). CDR1 and CDR2 from the germline V gene are MNHNY and SVGAGI (reference sequence). The CDR3 is 13 amino acids. V was cut by 8 bases and J by 4 bases, with 14 bases left in between. CDR3 sequence: CASSGVTTETQYF. CDR3 nucleotide sequence: TGTGCCAGCTCGGGGGTTACTACAGAGACCCAGTACTTC.

The rearrangement uses TRBV30 and TRBJ1-2; D is ambiguous. V shed 5 bases and J shed 7 bases, with 14 bases lying between them. CDR1 and CDR2 (germline): GTSNPN, SVGIG (reference sequence). This CDR3 region has 12 residues. CDR3 sequence (DNA): TGTGCCTGGTCATACTACGCGGGTGGCTACACCTTC. It yields the protein CAWSYYAGGYTF. The complete variable domain, with remaining parts taken from reference TRBV30 and TRBJ1-2, reads SQTIHQWPATLVQPVGSPLSLECTVEGTSNPNLYWYRQAAGRGLQLLFYSVGIGQISSEVPQNLSASRPQDRQFILSSKKLLLSDSGFYLCAWSYYAGGYTFGSGTRLTVV.

The chain employs TRBV5-4 and TRBJ2-3; 8 nucleotides align to TRBD1. The germline V gene has CDR1 SGHNT and CDR2 YYREEE (reference sequence). This CDR3 contains 16 residues. V lost 3 bases to trimming and J lost 2 bases; unmatched junction nucleotides: 8. The CDR3 here is CASSWRTGRHTDTQYF. DNA for the CDR3: TGTGCCAGCAGCTGGAGGACAGGGAGACACACAGATACGCAGTATTTT.

The V and J genes are TRBV5-1 and TRBJ1-1, with 8 bases that match TRBD1. V trimming: 0 bases; J trimming: 8 bases; junction bases outside the gene matches: 6. The CDR3 runs 14 residues. Germline-derived CDR1 and CDR2 are SGHRS and YFSETQ. The CDR3 DNA is TGCGCCAGCAGCTTGGAATTTGGACAGGGCGAAGCTTTCTTT. Protein product: CASSLEFGQGEAFF.

The CDR3 spells CASSLGLVSYEQYF. In DNA form, the CDR3 reads TGTGCCAGCAGCTTAGGACTAGTTTCCTACGAGCAGTACTTC. J is TRBJ2-7 and V is TRBV7-9, with D perhaps matching TRBD2 (6 bases). Trimming shortened V by 1 base and J by 1 base, and 8 bases separated the two germline ends. This CDR3 has 14 amino acids. Per the germline V gene, CDR1 is SEHNR and CDR2 is FQNEAQ (reference sequence).

This clone was detected once. The chain joins TRBV5-4 to TRBJ2-1; D is possibly TRBD1 (5 bases). Germline CDR1 is SGHNT and CDR2 is YYREEE (reference sequence). The V gene lost 0 bases and the J gene lost 3 bases, with 7 bases spanning the gap. CDR3 length equals 14 residues. CDR3 DNA sequence: TGTGCCAGCAGCTTGGCAGGGAACTACAATGAGCAGTTCTTC. The encoded protein is CASSLAGNYNEQFF.

The chain uses TRBV3-2 and TRBJ2-7; the table's D call, TRBD1, was not checked against the DNA. TRBV3-2 counts as a pseudogene. CDR3 size: 9 residues. The CDR3: CASSHQQGF. The CDR3 DNA reads TGTGCCAGCAGCCACCAACAGGGGTTC.

CDR3 loop: CSAAPAETQYF. CDR3 nucleotide sequence: TGCAGTGCTGCCCCTGCGGAGACCCAGTACTTC. This rearrangement joins TRBV20-1 to TRBJ2-5; D uncertain. V was pared by 5 bases and J by 5 bases, with 9 bases between. Germline loops: CDR1 DFQATT, CDR2 SNEGSKA (reference sequence). The length of the CDR3 is 11 residues.

The chain has TRBV6-5 and TRBJ2-1; 8 bases align to TRBD2. Per germline, CDR1 MNHEY and CDR2 SVGAGI. The CDR3 extends over 16 amino acids. V lost 4 bases, J lost 0 bases, and 5 bases stayed unmatched. For the CDR3, the DNA is TGTGCCAGCAGTTGGAATAGCGGGAACTCCTACAATGAGCAGTTCTTC. Its protein product is CASSWNSGNSYNEQFF.

This clone occurred once. V is TRBV4-1 and J is TRBJ1-1; no firm D call. Germline V gives CDR1 MGHRA, CDR2 YSYEKL. This CDR3 is 15 amino acids long. Trimming removed 1 base from V and 0 bases from J, with 9 bases in between. Written as DNA, the CDR3 is TGCGCCAGCAGCCAAGGGGAGGGATTGAACACTGAAGCTTTCTTT. This codes for CASSQGEGLNTEAFF.

The chain uses TRBV11-2 and TRBJ2-1; 7 bases agree with TRBD2. The CDR3 is 13 amino acids. Trimming took 8 bases from V and 6 from J; bases not matched to a gene: 7. Per the germline V gene, CDR1 is SGHAT and CDR2 is FQNNGV. This CDR3 is CASASSGANEQFF. The CDR3 nucleotides are TGTGCCAGCGCCTCGAGCGGGGCCAATGAGCAGTTCTTC. Drawing the rest from reference TRBV11-2 and TRBJ2-1, the complete variable domain is EAGVAQSPRYKIIEKRQSVAFWCNPISGHATLYWYQQILGQGPKLLIQFQNNGVVDDSQLPKDRFSAERLKGVDSTLKIQPAKLEDSAVYLCASASSGANEQFFGPGTRLTVL.

V and J are TRBV29-1 and TRBJ1-1; D is ambiguous. This CDR3 comprises 12 residues. Germline values: CDR1 SQVTM, CDR2 ANQGSEA. Trimming took off 0 bases at V and 3 bases at J, with 5 bases between the two ends. The CDR3 reads CSVEDYYTEAFF. The CDR3 DNA follows: TGCAGCGTTGAAGATTACTACACTGAAGCTTTCTTT.

This sequence joins TRBV7-9 and TRBJ2-1; the match to TRBD2 covers 7 bases. The CDR3 has 17 residues. Trimming at V came to 5 bases and at J to 4 bases, leaving 14 bases not matched to a gene. The V gene's germline CDR1 is SEHNR and CDR2 FQNEAQ (reference sequence). DNA of the CDR3: TGTGCCAGCAGCCCCCCTCGGGGCGGGAGTGCGTACAATGAGCAGTTCTTC. It codes for CASSPPRGGSAYNEQFF.

This rearrangement joins TRBV19 to TRBJ2-3; 8 bases align to TRBD2. The CDR3 is 18 residues long. CDR1 and CDR2 (germline): LNHDA, SQIVND (reference sequence). The ends lost 0 bases at V and 0 bases at J; junction bases unmatched: 8. CDR3 in DNA: TGTGCCAGTAGTATAGAGCCGGGTAGCGGGGAGAGCACAGATACGCAGTATTTT. Its protein product is CASSIEPGSGESTDTQYF.